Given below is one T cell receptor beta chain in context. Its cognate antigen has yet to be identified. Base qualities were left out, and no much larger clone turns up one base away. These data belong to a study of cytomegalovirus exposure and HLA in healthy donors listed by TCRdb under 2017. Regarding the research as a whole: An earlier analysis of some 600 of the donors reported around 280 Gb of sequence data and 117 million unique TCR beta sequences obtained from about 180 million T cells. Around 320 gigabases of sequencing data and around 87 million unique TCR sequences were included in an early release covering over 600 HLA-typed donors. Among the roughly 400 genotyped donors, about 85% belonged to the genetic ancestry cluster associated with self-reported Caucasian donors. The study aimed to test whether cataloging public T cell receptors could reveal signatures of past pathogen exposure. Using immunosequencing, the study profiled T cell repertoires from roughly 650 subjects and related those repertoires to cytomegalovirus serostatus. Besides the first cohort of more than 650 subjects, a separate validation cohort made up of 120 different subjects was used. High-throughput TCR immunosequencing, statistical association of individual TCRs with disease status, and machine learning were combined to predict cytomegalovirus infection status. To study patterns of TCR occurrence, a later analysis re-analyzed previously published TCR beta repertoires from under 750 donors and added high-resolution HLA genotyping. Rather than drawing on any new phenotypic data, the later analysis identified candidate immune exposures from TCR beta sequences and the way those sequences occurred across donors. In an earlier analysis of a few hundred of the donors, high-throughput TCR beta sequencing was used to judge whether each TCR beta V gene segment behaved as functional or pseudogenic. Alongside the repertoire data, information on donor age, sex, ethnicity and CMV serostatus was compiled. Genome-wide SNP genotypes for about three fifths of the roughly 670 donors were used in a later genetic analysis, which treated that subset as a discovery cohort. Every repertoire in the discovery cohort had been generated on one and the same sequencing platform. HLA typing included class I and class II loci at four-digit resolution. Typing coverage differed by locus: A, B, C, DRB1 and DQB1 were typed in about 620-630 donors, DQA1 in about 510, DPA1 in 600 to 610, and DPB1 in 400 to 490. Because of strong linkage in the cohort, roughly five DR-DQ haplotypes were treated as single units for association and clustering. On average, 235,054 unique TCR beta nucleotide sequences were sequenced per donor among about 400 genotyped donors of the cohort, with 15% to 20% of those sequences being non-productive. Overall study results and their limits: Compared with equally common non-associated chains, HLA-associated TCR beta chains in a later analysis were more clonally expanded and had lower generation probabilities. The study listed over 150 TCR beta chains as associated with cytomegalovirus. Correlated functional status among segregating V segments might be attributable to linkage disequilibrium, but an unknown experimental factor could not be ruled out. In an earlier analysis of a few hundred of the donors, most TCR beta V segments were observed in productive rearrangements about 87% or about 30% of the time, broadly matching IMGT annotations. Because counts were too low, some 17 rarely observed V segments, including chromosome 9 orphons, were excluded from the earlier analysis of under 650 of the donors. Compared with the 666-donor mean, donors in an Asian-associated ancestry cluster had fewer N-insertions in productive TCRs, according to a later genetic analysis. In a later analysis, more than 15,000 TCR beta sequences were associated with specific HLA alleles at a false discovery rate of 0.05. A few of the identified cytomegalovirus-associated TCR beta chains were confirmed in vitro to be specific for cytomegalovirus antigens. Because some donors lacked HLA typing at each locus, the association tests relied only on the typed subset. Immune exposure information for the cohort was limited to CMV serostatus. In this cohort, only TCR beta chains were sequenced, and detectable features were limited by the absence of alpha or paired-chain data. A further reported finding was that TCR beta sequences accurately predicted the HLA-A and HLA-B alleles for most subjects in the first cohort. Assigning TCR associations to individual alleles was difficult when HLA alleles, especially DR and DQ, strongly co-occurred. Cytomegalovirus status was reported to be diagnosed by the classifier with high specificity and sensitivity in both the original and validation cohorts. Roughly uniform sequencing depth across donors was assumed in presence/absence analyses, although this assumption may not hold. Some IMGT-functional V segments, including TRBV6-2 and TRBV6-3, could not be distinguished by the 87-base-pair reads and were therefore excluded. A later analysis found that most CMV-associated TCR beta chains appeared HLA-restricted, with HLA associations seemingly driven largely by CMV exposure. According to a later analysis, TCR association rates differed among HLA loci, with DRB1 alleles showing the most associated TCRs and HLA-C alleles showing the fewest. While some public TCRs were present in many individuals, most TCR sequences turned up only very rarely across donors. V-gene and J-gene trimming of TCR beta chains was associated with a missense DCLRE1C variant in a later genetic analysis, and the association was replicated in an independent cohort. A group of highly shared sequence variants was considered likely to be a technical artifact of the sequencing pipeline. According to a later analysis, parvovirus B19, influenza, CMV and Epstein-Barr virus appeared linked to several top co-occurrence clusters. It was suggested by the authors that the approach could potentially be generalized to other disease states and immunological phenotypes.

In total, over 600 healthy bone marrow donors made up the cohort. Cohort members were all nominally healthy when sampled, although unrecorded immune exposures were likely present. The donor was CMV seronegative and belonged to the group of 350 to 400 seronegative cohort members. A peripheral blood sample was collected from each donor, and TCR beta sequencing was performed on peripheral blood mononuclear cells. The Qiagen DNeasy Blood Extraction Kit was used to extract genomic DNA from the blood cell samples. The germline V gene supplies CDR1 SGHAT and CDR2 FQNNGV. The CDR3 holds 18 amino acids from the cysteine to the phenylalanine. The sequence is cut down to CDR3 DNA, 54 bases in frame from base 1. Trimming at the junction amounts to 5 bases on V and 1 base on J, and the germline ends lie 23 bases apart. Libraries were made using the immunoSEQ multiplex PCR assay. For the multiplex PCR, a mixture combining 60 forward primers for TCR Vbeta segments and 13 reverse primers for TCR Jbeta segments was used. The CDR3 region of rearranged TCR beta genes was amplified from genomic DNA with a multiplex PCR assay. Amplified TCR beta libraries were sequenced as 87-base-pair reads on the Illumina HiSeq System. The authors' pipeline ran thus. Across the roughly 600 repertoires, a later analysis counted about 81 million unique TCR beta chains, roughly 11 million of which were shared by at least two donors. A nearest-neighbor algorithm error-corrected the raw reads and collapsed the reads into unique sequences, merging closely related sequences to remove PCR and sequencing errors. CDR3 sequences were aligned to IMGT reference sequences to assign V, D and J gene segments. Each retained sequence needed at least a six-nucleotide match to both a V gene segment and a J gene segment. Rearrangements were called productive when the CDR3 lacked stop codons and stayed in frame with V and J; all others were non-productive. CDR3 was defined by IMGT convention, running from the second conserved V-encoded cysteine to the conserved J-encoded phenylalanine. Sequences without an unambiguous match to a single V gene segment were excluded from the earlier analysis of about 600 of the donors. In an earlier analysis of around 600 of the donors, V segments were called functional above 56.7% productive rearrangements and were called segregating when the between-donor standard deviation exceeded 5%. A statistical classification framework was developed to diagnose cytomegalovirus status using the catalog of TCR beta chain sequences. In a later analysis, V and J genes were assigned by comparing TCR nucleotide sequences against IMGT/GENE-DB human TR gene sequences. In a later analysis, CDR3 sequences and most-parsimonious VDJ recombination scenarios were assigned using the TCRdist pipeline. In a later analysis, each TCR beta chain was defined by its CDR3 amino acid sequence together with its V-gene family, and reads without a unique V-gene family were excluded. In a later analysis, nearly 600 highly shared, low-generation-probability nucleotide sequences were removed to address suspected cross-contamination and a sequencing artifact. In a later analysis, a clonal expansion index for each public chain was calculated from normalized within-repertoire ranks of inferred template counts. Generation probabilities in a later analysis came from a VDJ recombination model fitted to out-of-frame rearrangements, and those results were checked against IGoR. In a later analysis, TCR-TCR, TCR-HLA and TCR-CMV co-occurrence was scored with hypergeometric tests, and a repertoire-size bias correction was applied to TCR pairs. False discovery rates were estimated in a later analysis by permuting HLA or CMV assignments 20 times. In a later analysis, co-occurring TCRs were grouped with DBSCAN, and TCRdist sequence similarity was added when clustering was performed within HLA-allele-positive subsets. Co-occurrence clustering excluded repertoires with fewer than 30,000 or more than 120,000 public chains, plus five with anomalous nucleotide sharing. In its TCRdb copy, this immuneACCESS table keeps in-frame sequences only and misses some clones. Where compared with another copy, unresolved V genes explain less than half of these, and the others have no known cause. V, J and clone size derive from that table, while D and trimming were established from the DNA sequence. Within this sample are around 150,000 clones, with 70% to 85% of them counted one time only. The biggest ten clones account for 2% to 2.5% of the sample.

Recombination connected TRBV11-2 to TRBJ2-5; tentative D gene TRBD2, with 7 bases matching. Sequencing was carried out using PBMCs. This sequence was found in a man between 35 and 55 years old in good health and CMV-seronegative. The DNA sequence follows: TGTGCCAGCAGCCCCCGATTTGGGGGAAGGGGGGGCCAAGAGACCCAGTACTTC. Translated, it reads CASSPRFGGRGGQETQYF.